Included here is one TCR beta chain sequence, with context. Its antigen is unidentified. The data originate from a study of shared clonotypes between healthy human individuals. This CDR3 region has 12 residues. Trimming removed 6 bases from V and 7 bases from J; junction bases left unmatched: 4. The germline V gene encodes CDR1 SQVTM and CDR2 ANQGSEA. Using immunoSEQ multiplex PCR, the repertoire was profiled, and TCRdb retains in-frame clones only, with some absent. The sample contains just over 2,000,000 clones, about 95% of which appear only once. Broader study findings: Unshared clonotypes carried lower generation probabilities than those common to all four donors. Investigators expected sequencing depth to affect clonotype sharing among donors.

The naive CD8 subset, CD45RO-negative cells positively selected for CCR7, excluded terminally differentiated effector memory CD45RA+ cells. Material: naive CD8+ T cells sorted from blood. The V gene is TRBV29-1, the J gene TRBJ2-2; 8 bases align to TRBD2. The receptor was derived from a man aged 18 to 30 in good health. CDR3 loop: CSVPGLVGELFF. CDR3 in DNA: TGCAGCGTACCGGGACTAGTCGGGGAGCTGTTTTTT.